This T cell receptor (beta chain) was retrieved from a study of beta chain features in type 1 diabetes. As for the study in general: Cell yields, gender and age were similar in healthy donors and patients.

Isolation of CD4+ naive, central memory, regulatory and stem cell-like memory cells was achieved by sorting via CD45RO/CCR7/CD25/CD127/CD95/CD27. Each sorted fraction was over 95% pure. The table lists this clone with a few counts. Its antigen is not identified. Reverse transcription of all isolated RNA meant that expressed TCRB transcripts were sequenced. Deep immunoSEQ sequencing covered naive, central memory and regulatory T cell samples. Measured with immunoSEQ multiplex PCR; TCRdb has only the in-frame clones, and not every one. The sample gives some 660,000 clones, around 15% of which show up once; around 0.04% is in the top ten. Findings and limits, study-wide: A moderate, significant TCRB CDR3 shortening appeared in type 1 diabetes across four CD4+ subsets.

The length of the CDR3 is 14 residues. Per the germline V gene, CDR1 is ENHRY and CDR2 is SYGVKD. Trimming shortened V by 5 bases and J by 3 bases, and 11 bases separated the two germline ends. The sample taken for sequencing was naive CD4+ T cells from blood. The TCR originated in a man between 18 and 29 years old with type 1 diabetes. The rearrangement uses TRBV10-3 and TRBJ1-3, with unresolved D. The CDR3 DNA is TGTGCCATCAGTCCAGCAGAGGGTGGAAACACCATATATTTT. It specifies CAISPAEGGNTIYF.